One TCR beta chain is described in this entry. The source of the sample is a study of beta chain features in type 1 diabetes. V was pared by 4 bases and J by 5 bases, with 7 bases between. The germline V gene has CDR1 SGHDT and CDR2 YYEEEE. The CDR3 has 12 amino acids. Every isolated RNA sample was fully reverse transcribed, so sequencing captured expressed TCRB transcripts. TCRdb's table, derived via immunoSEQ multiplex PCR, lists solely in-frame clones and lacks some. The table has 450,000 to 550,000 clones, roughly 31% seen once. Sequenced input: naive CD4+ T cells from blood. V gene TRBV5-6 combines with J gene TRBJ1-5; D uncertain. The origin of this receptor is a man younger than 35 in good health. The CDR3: CASSPLDQPQHF. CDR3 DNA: TGTGCCAGCAGCCCCCTGGATCAGCCCCAGCATTTT.